The rows below give T cell receptor beta chains drawn from one sample of a study of cytomegalovirus exposure and HLA in healthy donors. The data were produced by immunoSEQ multiplex PCR, yet TCRdb's version contains in-frame clones alone and is incomplete. The table has more than 95,000 clones, 15% to 20% seen once; the top ten hold roughly 3%. Sequences were obtained from PBMCs. Every receptor here comes from a female donor in good health and CMV-seropositive. Each CDR3 is given with its conserved first and last residue. The D gene is left open where the match is weak. Size is stated for part of the rows, as once, few or many counts, or as a class when the clone is expanded.

TGTGCCAGCAGCCCCGGACAGGGGTACGGCTACACCTTC,CASSPGQGYGYTF,TRBD1,few,TRBJ1-2,TRBV5-6
TGTGCCAGCAGCTTGGGCAGGACAACCTACGAGCAGTACTTC,CASSLGRTTYEQYF,.,.,TRBJ2-7,TRBV5-6
TGTGCCTGGAGTGTTGGACAGGGGAACCAAGCTTTCTTT,CAWSVGQGNQAFF,TRBD1,.,TRBJ1-1,TRBV30
TGTGCCAGCAGCGTAGCGGGTGGGGAGACCCAGTACTTC,CASSVAGGETQYF,.,few,TRBJ2-5,TRBV9
TGTGCCAGCAGCCCCGGGAGAGCCAATGAGCAGTTCTTC,CASSPGRANEQFF,.,.,TRBJ2-1,TRBV2
TGTGCCAGCAGTGATCTTTGGGGAAGGGGGCTGTTCTTC,CASSDLWGRGLFF,TRBD1,.,TRBJ2-1,TRBV6-1
TGTGCCAGCAGCTTGTGGATGTTAGCGGGGCGTCCCGAAAGGGAGACCCAGTACTTC,CASSLWMLAGRPERETQYF,TRBD2,few,TRBJ2-5,TRBV5-6
TGTGCCAGCAGCTTAGGCCTCGGGACAGGGGTCTACGAGCAGTACTTC,CASSLGLGTGVYEQYF,TRBD1,few,TRBJ2-7,TRBV13
TGCGCCAGCAGCCAAGCGTCGACTAGCGGGGGGCCTCTCGCTAATCCAGATACGCAGTATTTT,CASSQASTSGGPLANPDTQYF,TRBD2,.,TRBJ2-3,TRBV4-3
TGTGCCAGCAGCCCGCTCCGTGGCGGACACTCCTACAATGAGCAGTTCTTC,CASSPLRGGHSYNEQFF,.,.,TRBJ2-1,TRBV5-6
TGTGCCAGCAGTTTATCCAGGGTCGGCAATCAGCCCCAGCATTTT,CASSLSRVGNQPQHF,.,.,TRBJ1-5,TRBV27
TGTGCCAGCAGCAAAGAGACAGGGCCCAATCAGCCCCAGCATTTT,CASSKETGPNQPQHF,.,.,TRBJ1-5,TRBV21-1
TGTGCCAGCCCCTGGGACTCCTCAGCATACGAGCAGTACTTC,CASPWDSSAYEQYF,.,.,TRBJ2-7,TRBV7-2
TGTGCCAGCAGCCCGCCCGGGGGGTTAGGTGGTGAAAAACTGTTTTTT,CASSPPGGLGGEKLFF,.,.,TRBJ1-4,TRBV4-2
TGCAGCGTTGTAGAACAAACCTACAATGAGCAGTTCTTC,CSVVEQTYNEQFF,.,.,TRBJ2-1,TRBV29-1
TGTGCCAGCAGCCAGGGACAGGTTAACTATGGCTACACCTTC,CASSQGQVNYGYTF,TRBD1,.,TRBJ1-2,TRBV5-6
TGCGCCAGCAGCTTGGGTAGGGGGGGGCCCTCCTACGAGCAGTACTTC,CASSLGRGGPSYEQYF,.,.,TRBJ2-7,TRBV5-1
TGCGCCAGCAGCCACTGGACAGCTTCCTCCTATAATTCACCCCTCCACTTT,CASSHWTASSYNSPLHF,.,few,TRBJ1-6,TRBV4-1
TGTGCCAGCTCACCCCAATCTGTAACACCCATTAACTATGGCTACACCTTC,CASSPQSVTPINYGYTF,.,few,TRBJ1-2,TRBV18
TGTGCCAGCAGCCAAGAAGACAGGGCGTTTACCTACGAGCAGTACTTC,CASSQEDRAFTYEQYF,TRBD1,few,TRBJ2-7,TRBV4-2
TGCGCCAGCAGCATAGGACAGGCCCCCTACAATGAGCAGTTCTTC,CASSIGQAPYNEQFF,TRBD1,few,TRBJ2-1,TRBV5-1
TGTGCCAGCAGTCACGGGAGTAGCGGGAGGGCCGGGGAGACCCAGTACTTC,CASSHGSSGRAGETQYF,TRBD2,few,TRBJ2-5,TRBV2
TGTGCCAGCAGCTTGAGTATTCTACTAGCGGGAGCATTGAGCTCCTACGAGCAGTACTTC,CASSLSILLAGALSSYEQYF,TRBD2,.,TRBJ2-7,TRBV5-4
TGTGCCAGCGGTACAGGGAGTTTGTCACCCATATATTTT,CASGTGSLSPIYF,.,once,TRBJ1-3,TRBV9
TGCGCCAGCAGTTATACTAATAGCAATCAGCCCCAGCATTTT,CASSYTNSNQPQHF,.,.,TRBJ1-5,TRBV10-2
TGTGCCAGCAGTTTATACTACGCACAAGAGACCCAGTACTTC,CASSLYYAQETQYF,.,few,TRBJ2-5,TRBV28
TGTGCCAGCAGCTATGAGGACAGGGTCTATGAGCAGTTCTTC,CASSYEDRVYEQFF,TRBD1,.,TRBJ2-1,TRBV7-2
TGTGCCAGCAGCGGGTGGGACATTACTCGCTCTGGAAACACCATATATTTT,CASSGWDITRSGNTIYF,.,few,TRBJ1-3,TRBV6-4
TGTGCCAGCAGAGAACAACCGGCGGCCGAAAAACTGTTTTTT,CASREQPAAEKLFF,.,.,TRBJ1-4,TRBV6-6
TGTGCCACCAGCAGGGAAAGCCGAGCGGGAGGGCCTTTCGATGAGCAGTTCTTC,CATSRESRAGGPFDEQFF,TRBD2,few,TRBJ2-1,TRBV15
TGTGCCAGCTCACCAAGGGACAGGGCGAACTATGGCTACACCTTC,CASSPRDRANYGYTF,TRBD1,.,TRBJ1-2,TRBV18
TGTGCCAGCAGTCTGATGGGACAGGGGTTTGAAAAACTGTTTTTT,CASSLMGQGFEKLFF,TRBD1,few,TRBJ1-4,TRBV2
TGTGCCTGGAGACTAGCGGGACGGGGACGTACGCAGTATTTT,CAWRLAGRGRTQYF,TRBD2,.,TRBJ2-3,TRBV30
TGCAGCGTTGATCCCACAGGTTTCAATGGCTACACCTTC,CSVDPTGFNGYTF,.,few,TRBJ1-2,TRBV29-1
TGCGCCAGCAGCTTGGAAGGGACTGATGGGGCCAACGTCCTGACTTTC,CASSLEGTDGANVLTF,.,.,TRBJ2-6,TRBV5-1
TGCAGCGCATGGGACACCTCAAAACCCAACACTGAAGCTTTCTTT,CSAWDTSKPNTEAFF,.,few,TRBJ1-1,TRBV29-1
TGCAGCGTGAGGACAGGGAATCAGCCCCAGCATTTT,CSVRTGNQPQHF,TRBD1,few,TRBJ1-5,TRBV29-1
TGCGCCAGCAGCTTGGACAGGGCAGCATATTCACCCCTCCACTTT,CASSLDRAAYSPLHF,.,few,TRBJ1-6,TRBV5-1
TGCGCCAGCAGCTTCTCAGAAAACCCCACCGGGGAGCTGTTTTTT,CASSFSENPTGELFF,.,few,TRBJ2-2,TRBV5-1
TGTGCCAGCAGTTACTCAGCTTACAGGGACGAGCAGTACTTC,CASSYSAYRDEQYF,.,few,TRBJ2-7,TRBV28
TGTGCCAGCAGCCCTCATGGGGGGGGGCTAAGGTACGAGCAGTACTTC,CASSPHGGGLRYEQYF,.,.,TRBJ2-7,TRBV5-6
TGTGCCAGCAGCGTGGGGCTAGCCTACGAGCAGTACTTC,CASSVGLAYEQYF,.,.,TRBJ2-7,TRBV9
TGTGCCAGCTCCGGACAGGGCCGTGCTAATGAAAAACTGTTTTTT,CASSGQGRANEKLFF,TRBD1,.,TRBJ1-4,TRBV7-9
TGTGCCAGCAGTTTTGGGCACCCAGGGGGAGGTAACTATGGCTACACCTTC,CASSFGHPGGGNYGYTF,TRBD1,few,TRBJ1-2,TRBV5-6
TGTGCCACCAGCAGGGGACAGGGCGGAGGATTGAGGCAGCCCCAGCATTTT,CATSRGQGGGLRQPQHF,TRBD1,.,TRBJ1-5,TRBV15
TGTGCCAGCAGTTCCGGGAGCGCCTACGAGCAGTACTTC,CASSSGSAYEQYF,.,few,TRBJ2-7,TRBV27
TGCGCCAGCAGCACATCTCTGCGGGGTTTCACTGAAGCTTTCTTT,CASSTSLRGFTEAFF,.,.,TRBJ1-1,TRBV4-3